Following are 29 T cell receptor beta chains from one sample sequenced in a study of blood T cell repertoires in COVID-19. Method: immunoSEQ multiplex PCR; TCRdb's copy keeps in-frame clones and lacks some. The table records roughly 300,000 clones, around 92% of them present only once. The sequenced sample consisted of peripheral blood. These TCRs come from a man aged 18-30 years who had recovered from COVID-19.

The chain has TRBV7-8 and TRBJ1-1; maybe TRBD1 (6 bases). This CDR3 has 15 amino acids. Germline values: CDR1 SGHVS, CDR2 FQNEAQ. Trimming shortened V by 4 bases and J by 4 bases, and 16 bases separated the two germline ends. The CDR3 sequence is CASSSLQGSGTEAFF. CDR3 sequence (DNA): TGTGCCAGCAGCTCTTTACAGGGTTCGGGCACTGAAGCTTTCTTT.

CDR3: CASFSPKVERVDTQYF. The CDR3 region has the DNA TGTGCCAGCTTCTCTCCGAAGGTGGAGAGGGTAGATACGCAGTATTTT. The rearrangement joins TRBV2 to TRBJ2-3, with D tentatively TRBD2 (5 bases). CDR3 size: 16 residues. Trimming stripped 8 bases from V and 5 bases from J, with 23 bases between. Germline values: CDR1 SNHLY, CDR2 FYNNEI.

V usage is TRBV4-1 and J usage is TRBJ2-1; D ambiguous. The CDR3 is 16 amino acids. The V end lost 0 bases, the J end lost 0 bases, and 9 bases lay between the germline ends. Per germline, CDR1 MGHRA and CDR2 YSYEKL. The DNA of the CDR3 is TGCGCCAGCAGCCAAGAAAGGCGGAACTCCTACAATGAGCAGTTCTTC. Protein: CASSQERRNSYNEQFF.

The chain is built from TRBV3-1 (or the pseudogene TRBV3-2) and TRBJ2-7, with D perhaps TRBD2 (7 bases). V lost 2 bases and J lost 7, with 15 bases in between. This CDR3 region has 14 residues. The germline V gene has CDR1 LGHDT and CDR2 YNNKEL (reference sequence). The CDR3 DNA sequence: TGTGCCAGCAGCCAATATGGAGGGGGGGAGGAGCAGTACTTC. The encoded protein is CASSQYGGGEEQYF.

This clone turned up a few times. The J gene is TRBJ1-4, the V gene TRBV30; D uncertain. The CDR3 is 14 residues long. Between the trimmed V and J ends, which lost 7 bases and 3 bases, there was a span of 15 bases. The germline V gene encodes CDR1 GTSNPN and CDR2 SVGIG (reference sequence). The CDR3 is CALHPGRANEKLFF. CDR3 nucleotides: TGTGCCTTACACCCCGGGAGGGCTAATGAAAAACTGTTTTTT.

The chain employs TRBV3-1 (or the pseudogene TRBV3-2) and TRBJ2-3; 16 bases are shared with TRBD2. The V segment lost 5 bases and the J segment 7 bases; nucleotides outside the gene matches: 6. The CDR3 is 16 residues long. CDR1 and CDR2 (germline): LGHDT, YNNKEL (reference sequence). The CDR3 is CASSAGLAGGPHTQYF. CDR3 sequence (DNA): TGTGCCAGCAGCGCGGGACTAGCGGGGGGGCCCCATACGCAGTATTTT.

The V and J genes are TRBV2 and TRBJ2-5; 11 nucleotides agree with TRBD2. CDR3 length equals 14 residues. Trimming cost V 8 bases and J 9 bases; bases outside gene matches: 11. The germline CDR1 and CDR2 sequences are SNHLY and FYNNEI. This CDR3 reads CASGEGLAVLAQYF. For the CDR3, the DNA is TGTGCCAGCGGAGAGGGACTAGCGGTTTTGGCCCAGTACTTC.

This clone was seen only once. The chain's CDR3 is CASSTTGTSAAIQYF. The DNA of the CDR3 is TGTGCCAGCAGCACCACCGGGACTAGCGCCGCCATTCAGTACTTC. The chain links TRBV7-3 to TRBJ2-4; 10 bases are a match to TRBD2. Trimming removed 5 bases from V and 9 bases from J; junction bases left unmatched: 10. The CDR3 loop spans 15 amino acids. In germline, CDR1 is SGHTA, CDR2 FQGTGA.

The chain combines TRBV7-9 with TRBJ1-2; D is unresolved. The CDR3 loop spans 13 amino acids. V was pared by 5 bases and J by 6 bases, with 13 bases between. Germline CDR1 reads SEHNR; CDR2 reads FQNEAQ (reference sequence). The CDR3 is CASSPRAGDGYTF. CDR3 sequence (DNA): TGTGCCAGCAGCCCCAGAGCAGGTGATGGCTACACCTTC.

The gene calls are TRBV5-6 and TRBJ2-7, with D possibly TRBD1 on 6 matching bases. This CDR3 comprises 15 residues. Germline V gene data show CDR1 as SGHDT and CDR2 as YYEEEE. Between the trimmed V and J ends, which lost 4 bases and 6 bases, there was a span of 20 bases. CDR3: CASSPTGQFPAEQYF. The CDR3 nucleotides are TGTGCCAGCAGCCCGACAGGCCAGTTTCCGGCCGAGCAGTACTTC.

Of note for this clone: Other DNA sequences from this sample encode an identical CDR3 as well. The chain couples TRBV18 to TRBJ1-1, with D perhaps TRBD1 (6 bases). V was cut by 4 bases and J by 2 bases, with 11 bases left in between. Per the germline V gene, CDR1 is KGHSH and CDR2 is LQKENI. The CDR3 contains 14 residues. The CDR3, as DNA: TGTGCCAGCTCACTCGGGACACCAAACACTGAAGCTTTCTTT. Amino acid sequence: CASSLGTPNTEAFF.

This rearrangement joins TRBV7-2 to TRBJ1-6; D is undetermined. The CDR3 length is 12 residues. Germline V gene lookup returns CDR1 SGHTA and CDR2 FQGNSA. V lost 5 bases and J 5 bases, leaving 4 bases between the germline ends. Written as DNA, the CDR3 is TGTGCCAGCAGCCTTAATAATTCACCCCTCCACTTT. Amino acid sequence: CASSLNNSPLHF.

The table lists this clone with a count of one. This sequence joins TRBV3-1 (or the pseudogene TRBV3-2) and TRBJ1-5; TRBD1 aligns across 8 bases. Per the germline V gene, CDR1 is LGHDT and CDR2 is YNNKEL (reference sequence). The V gene end was trimmed by 1 base and the J gene end by 0 bases; junction bases not matched to a gene: 8. The CDR3 is made up of 18 amino acids. The DNA for the CDR3 is TGTGCCAGCAGCCAAGGGACAGGGTGGGATTATAGCAATCAGCCCCAGCATTTT. Its translation: CASSQGTGWDYSNQPQHF.

This clone showed up just a few times. The chain carries TRBV29-1 and TRBJ2-1, with D uncertain. The CDR3 length is 11 residues. The germline CDR1 and CDR2 sequences are SQVTM and ANQGSEA. Trimming cost V 3 bases and J 15 bases, with 15 bases left between them. CDR3 residues: CSVDEARRLFF. CDR3 sequence (DNA): TGCAGCGTTGATGAGGCCAGAAGGTTGTTCTTC.

The chain carries TRBV4-1 and TRBJ2-5, with TRBD1 matching 9 bases. Germline trimming cut 0 bases from V and 4 bases from J; bases unmatched to any gene: 9. CDR1 MGHRA and CDR2 YSYEKL come from the germline V gene. This CDR3 region has 17 residues. The CDR3 reads CASSQDRGTGTGETQYF. Written as DNA, the CDR3 is TGCGCCAGCAGCCAAGATCGAGGGACAGGGACAGGAGAGACCCAGTACTTC.

This clone has only one observation. This chain links TRBV11-2 with TRBJ1-4; 9 bases agree with TRBD1. CDR1 is SGHAT, CDR2 FQNNGV, per germline. The CDR3 consists of 15 residues. V was clipped by 0 bases and J by 8 bases; unmatched bases: 4. The CDR3 DNA is TGTGCCAGCAGCTTAGATCTGGGACAGGGAGAAAAACTGTTTTTT. This sequence encodes CASSLDLGQGEKLFF. The full variable domain, completed using reference TRBV11-2 and TRBJ1-4, is EAGVAQSPRYKIIEKRQSVAFWCNPISGHATLYWYQQILGQGPKLLIQFQNNGVVDDSQLPKDRFSAERLKGVDSTLKIQPAKLEDSAVYLCASSLDLGQGEKLFFGSGTQLSVL.

This clone was recorded a few times. The V and J genes are TRBV29-1 and TRBJ1-3, with D unresolved. V shed 4 bases and J shed 2 bases, with 6 bases lying between them. The CDR3 is made up of 12 amino acids. Germline CDR1 SQVTM, CDR2 ANQGSEA. The CDR3 loop is CSVVYAGNTIYF. The CDR3 coding sequence is TGCAGCGTTGTGTATGCTGGAAACACCATATATTTT.

This clone was detected only a few times. CDR3 in DNA: TGTGCCAGCAGCTTTACCCGAAACGGCGGGGAGCAGTACTTC. It codes for CASSFTRNGGEQYF. The V and J genes are TRBV5-6 and TRBJ2-7, with a weak D call TRBD2 (5 bases). The CDR3 covers 14 residues. Trimming left V 2 bases short and J 7 bases short, with 16 bases between. CDR1 is SGHDT and CDR2 is YYEEEE in the germline V gene.

The chain carries TRBV30 and TRBJ2-7, with 9 bases matching TRBD1. V lost 5 bases to trimming and J lost 4 bases; unmatched junction nucleotides: 9. Germline V gene lookup returns CDR1 GTSNPN and CDR2 SVGIG (reference sequence). The CDR3 is made up of 14 amino acids. CDR3 bases: TGTGCCTGGGGAACGGGACAGGGCCCATACGAGCAGTACTTC. Its translation is CAWGTGQGPYEQYF.

The chain uses TRBV9 and TRBJ2-5; possible D gene TRBD2, 6 bases. The ends were cut back, 2 bases at V and 1 base at J, with 12 bases in the middle. Germline CDR1 and CDR2: SGDLS and YYNGEE. There are 15 residues in the CDR3. DNA of the CDR3: TGTGCCAGCAGCGTTAGTAGCGGAGCCCAAGAGACCCAGTACTTC. Its protein is CASSVSSGAQETQYF. Drawing the rest from reference TRBV9 and TRBJ2-5, the complete variable domain is DSGVTQTPKHLITATGQRVTLRCSPRSGDLSVYWYQQSLDQGLQFLIQYYNGEERAKGNILERFSAQQFPDLHSELNLSSLELGDSALYFCASSVSSGAQETQYFGPGTRLLVL.

V and J are TRBV2 and TRBJ2-7, with 10 nucleotides matching TRBD1. Germline V gives CDR1 SNHLY, CDR2 FYNNEI. V was pared by 3 bases and J by 2 bases, with 1 base of the junction left unmatched. This CDR3 is built from 14 residues. The CDR3 coding sequence is TGTGCCAGCAGTGAGGGGACAGGGGCCTACGAGCAGTACTTC. Its protein product is CASSEGTGAYEQYF.

The rearrangement links TRBV7-2 to TRBJ2-1; D possibly corresponds to TRBD2 (5 bases). CDR3 length equals 15 residues. V lost 4 bases to trimming and J lost 2 bases, with 12 bases between them. Germline lookup yields CDR1 SGHTA and CDR2 FQGNSA. The chain's CDR3 is CASSSREPPYNEQFF. The CDR3 nucleotides read TGTGCCAGCAGCTCCCGGGAACCCCCCTACAATGAGCAGTTCTTC. Filled out from reference TRBV7-2 and TRBJ2-1, the complete variable domain reads GAGVSQSPSNKVTEKGKDVELRCDPISGHTALYWYRQSLGQGLEFLIYFQGNSAPDKSGLPSDRFSAERTGGSVSTLTIQRTQQEDSAVYLCASSSREPPYNEQFFGPGTRLTVL.

The chain couples TRBV7-9 to TRBJ2-3; D is perhaps TRBD1 (5 bases). Germline CDR1 SEHNR, CDR2 FQNEAQ (reference sequence). The CDR3 length is 15 residues. Trimming removed 4 bases from V and 2 bases from J, with 13 bases in between. The CDR3 loop reads CASSYQGTSTDTQYF. The DNA for the CDR3 is TGTGCCAGCAGCTATCAGGGTACCTCCACAGATACGCAGTATTTT. The full variable domain, with the rest looked up from reference TRBV7-9 and TRBJ2-3, is DTGVSQNPRHKITKRGQNVTFRCDPISEHNRLYWYRQTLGQGPEFLTYFQNEAQLEKSRLLSDRFSAERPKGSFSTLEIQRTEQGDSAMYLCASSYQGTSTDTQYFGPGTRLTVL.

This chain joins TRBV4-1 and TRBJ1-2; 10 nucleotides align to TRBD1. With V trimmed by 5 bases and J by 5 bases, 5 bases remained unmatched. This CDR3 region has 14 residues. Germline V lookup: CDR1 MGHRA, CDR2 YSYEKL. The CDR3: CASSSGTGVYGYTF. Here the CDR3 DNA reads TGCGCCAGCAGCTCCGGGACAGGGGTGTATGGCTACACCTTC.

This clone was seen once. The chain carries TRBV5-1 and TRBJ2-2; 11 bases are shared with TRBD2. Germline trimming cut 5 bases from V and 5 bases from J; bases unmatched to any gene: 8. Germline lookup yields CDR1 SGHRS and CDR2 YFSETQ. The CDR3 spans 16 residues. The CDR3 sequence is CASSPGGTSGTGELFF. CDR3 coding DNA: TGCGCCAGCAGTCCTGGGGGGACTAGCGGAACCGGGGAGCTGTTTTTT.

The chain joins TRBV11-2 to TRBJ1-2; no definite D call. The CDR3 sequence is 15 residues long. The V end was cut by 5 bases, the J end by 3 bases, with 16 bases between. Germline lookup yields CDR1 SGHAT and CDR2 FQNNGV. DNA of the CDR3: TGTGCCAGCAGCCCAAAGAGACTGGGTGACTATGGCTACACCTTC. It specifies CASSPKRLGDYGYTF.

This sequence joins TRBV27 and TRBJ1-1, with no clear D. From germline, CDR1 is MNHEY and CDR2 SMNVEV (reference sequence). The V end lost 4 bases, the J end lost 6 bases, and 12 bases lay between the germline ends. This CDR3 comprises 13 residues. The CDR3 protein is CASSSTGYPEAFF. The CDR3 DNA reads TGTGCCAGCAGTTCCACGGGTTACCCTGAAGCTTTCTTT.

This rearrangement joins TRBV6-5 to TRBJ2-3, with 13 bases identical to TRBD2. Germline loops: CDR1 MNHEY, CDR2 SVGAGI. This CDR3 is 16 amino acids long. V lost 6 bases, J lost 6 bases, and 9 bases stayed unmatched. The CDR3 nucleotides read TGTGCCAGCAGCTACGGACTAGCGGGGGCCGTGGATACGCAGTATTTT. Protein product: CASSYGLAGAVDTQYF.

This chain uses TRBV6-5 with TRBJ2-2; TRBD1 agrees at 7 bases. With 6 bases clipped from V and 6 bases from J, the junction kept 10 bases outside the gene matches. Germline CDR1 reads MNHEY; CDR2 reads SVGAGI. The CDR3 is 15 amino acids. In DNA form, the CDR3 reads TGTGCCAGCAGCCTCGACAGGGTCGGGGCCGGGGAGCTGTTTTTT. Translating it yields CASSLDRVGAGELFF.